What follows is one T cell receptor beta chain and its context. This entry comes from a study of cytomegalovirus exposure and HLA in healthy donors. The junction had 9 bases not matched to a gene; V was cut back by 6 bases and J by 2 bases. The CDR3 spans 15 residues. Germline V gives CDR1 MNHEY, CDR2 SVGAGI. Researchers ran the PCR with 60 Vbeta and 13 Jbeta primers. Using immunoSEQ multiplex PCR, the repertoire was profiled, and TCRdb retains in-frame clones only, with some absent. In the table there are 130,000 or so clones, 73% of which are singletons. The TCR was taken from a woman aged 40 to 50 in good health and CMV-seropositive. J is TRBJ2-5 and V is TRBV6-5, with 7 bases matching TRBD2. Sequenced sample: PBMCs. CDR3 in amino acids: CASRLTGGRQETQYF. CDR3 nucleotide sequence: TGTGCCAGCAGACTTACGGGGGGACGTCAAGAGACCCAGTACTTC.